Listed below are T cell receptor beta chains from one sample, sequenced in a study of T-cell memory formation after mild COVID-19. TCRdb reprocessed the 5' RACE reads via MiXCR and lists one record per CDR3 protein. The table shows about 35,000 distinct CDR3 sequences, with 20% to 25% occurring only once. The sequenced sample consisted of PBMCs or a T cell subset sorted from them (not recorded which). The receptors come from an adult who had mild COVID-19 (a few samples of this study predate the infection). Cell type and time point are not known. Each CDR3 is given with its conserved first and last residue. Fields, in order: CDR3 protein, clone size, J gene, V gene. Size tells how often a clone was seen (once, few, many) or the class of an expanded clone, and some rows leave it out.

cdr3_aa: CASSLAASMNTEAFF
clone_size: many
j_call: TRBJ1-1
v_call: TRBV5-1

cdr3_aa: CATSSQRGQGWYEQYF
clone_size: -
j_call: TRBJ2-7
v_call: TRBV15

cdr3_aa: CASSPRVNRTRTSGANVLTF
clone_size: few
j_call: TRBJ2-6
v_call: TRBV19

cdr3_aa: CASSPAPGHSTDTQYF
clone_size: many
j_call: TRBJ2-3
v_call: TRBV4-3

cdr3_aa: CASSYGQGGNQPQHF
clone_size: -
j_call: TRBJ1-5
v_call: TRBV27

cdr3_aa: CASSQDAGGNQPQHF
clone_size: few
j_call: TRBJ1-5
v_call: TRBV3-1

cdr3_aa: CASSSYSEQYF
clone_size: many
j_call: TRBJ2-7
v_call: TRBV6-2/TRBV6-3

cdr3_aa: CASSLRDRGEAFF
clone_size: many
j_call: TRBJ1-1
v_call: TRBV12-3/TRBV12-4

cdr3_aa: CASSQWEGYEQYF
clone_size: -
j_call: TRBJ2-7
v_call: TRBV4-3

cdr3_aa: CASSLVGGATGELFF
clone_size: few
j_call: TRBJ2-2
v_call: TRBV27

cdr3_aa: CATATSTEAFF
clone_size: -
j_call: TRBJ1-1
v_call: TRBV24-1

cdr3_aa: CASSLEDFREQYF
clone_size: many
j_call: TRBJ2-7
v_call: TRBV5-5

cdr3_aa: CASSYSGKNEQFF
clone_size: many
j_call: TRBJ2-1
v_call: TRBV7-2

cdr3_aa: CASSLTGDVEQFF
clone_size: -
j_call: TRBJ2-1
v_call: TRBV7-9

cdr3_aa: CASSDKRTGPFPLHF
clone_size: many
j_call: TRBJ1-6
v_call: TRBV5-6

cdr3_aa: CATSEGQKAFMNTEAFF
clone_size: many
j_call: TRBJ1-1
v_call: TRBV15

cdr3_aa: CASSQERTGGRYEQYF
clone_size: many
j_call: TRBJ2-7
v_call: TRBV4-1

cdr3_aa: CASSPSGGYEQYF
clone_size: -
j_call: TRBJ2-7
v_call: TRBV6-5

cdr3_aa: CASSSGSEAFF
clone_size: many
j_call: TRBJ1-1
v_call: TRBV6-2/TRBV6-3

cdr3_aa: CASSFSGVKETQYF
clone_size: many
j_call: TRBJ2-5
v_call: TRBV5-1

cdr3_aa: CASSQDLFQGRLTGELFF
clone_size: many
j_call: TRBJ2-2
v_call: TRBV3-1

cdr3_aa: CASSLGGPSGRPDTQYF
clone_size: many
j_call: TRBJ2-3
v_call: TRBV5-4

cdr3_aa: CSARAWAYNEQFF
clone_size: many
j_call: TRBJ2-1
v_call: TRBV20-1

cdr3_aa: CASSPNYKLGTEAFF
clone_size: many
j_call: TRBJ1-1
v_call: TRBV7-3

cdr3_aa: CASRQASALNYGYTF
clone_size: few
j_call: TRBJ1-2
v_call: TRBV2

cdr3_aa: CASSLAQGERSPLHF
clone_size: many
j_call: TRBJ1-6
v_call: TRBV7-8

cdr3_aa: CASSTRGGTRFSNEQFF
clone_size: many
j_call: TRBJ2-1
v_call: TRBV7-9

cdr3_aa: CASSETVGDTGELFF
clone_size: many
j_call: TRBJ2-2
v_call: TRBV12-3/TRBV12-4

cdr3_aa: CASSRGDPPYEQYF
clone_size: many
j_call: TRBJ2-7
v_call: TRBV3-1

cdr3_aa: CAISQDRGDGYTF
clone_size: many
j_call: TRBJ1-2
v_call: TRBV10-3

cdr3_aa: CASSSGTVNEQYF
clone_size: many
j_call: TRBJ2-7
v_call: TRBV12-3/TRBV12-4

cdr3_aa: CASSKGQGITEAFF
clone_size: -
j_call: TRBJ1-1
v_call: TRBV12-3/TRBV12-4

cdr3_aa: CASSYMDGYTF
clone_size: many
j_call: TRBJ1-2
v_call: TRBV28

cdr3_aa: CASSQDFIYNEQFF
clone_size: many
j_call: TRBJ2-1
v_call: TRBV4-3

cdr3_aa: CAWSVDATGILYEQYF
clone_size: -
j_call: TRBJ2-7
v_call: TRBV30

cdr3_aa: CASSSGTGASNEQFF
clone_size: many
j_call: TRBJ2-1
v_call: TRBV12-3/TRBV12-4

cdr3_aa: CASSPRRLLFYEQYF
clone_size: many
j_call: TRBJ2-7
v_call: TRBV7-8

cdr3_aa: CAWSNGRLAGPQETQYF
clone_size: many
j_call: TRBJ2-5
v_call: TRBV30

cdr3_aa: CASRIGTGVQQPQHF
clone_size: many
j_call: TRBJ1-5
v_call: TRBV19

cdr3_aa: CASSFQLAGQFF
clone_size: many
j_call: TRBJ2-1
v_call: TRBV11-2

cdr3_aa: CASRQGVNTGELFF
clone_size: many
j_call: TRBJ2-2
v_call: TRBV11-2

cdr3_aa: CASSGTDLNTGELFF
clone_size: many
j_call: TRBJ2-2
v_call: TRBV19